The source of this TCR beta chain is a study of shared clonotypes between healthy human individuals. Method: immunoSEQ multiplex PCR; TCRdb's copy keeps in-frame clones and lacks some. The data show roughly 2,000,000 clones, roughly 94% seen once. Naive CD8 cells, CD45RO-negative and positively selected for CCR7, excluded terminally differentiated effector memory CD45RA+ cells. The receptor was derived from a young man in good health. The sample taken for sequencing was naive CD8+ T cells sorted from blood.

The CDR3: CASSLGYKFDNEQFF. The CDR3 region has the DNA TGTGCCAGCAGCTTAGGGTACAAGTTCGACAATGAGCAGTTCTTC. The rearrangement uses TRBV11-2 and TRBJ2-1; no definite D call. Germline CDR1 and CDR2: SGHAT and FQNNGV. V lost 1 base, J lost 5 bases, and 12 bases lay in between. This CDR3 is built from 15 residues.